The next 11 T cell receptor beta chains were all read from a single sample in a study of cytomegalovirus exposure and HLA in healthy donors. PCR was performed using 60 Vbeta and 13 Jbeta primers. Sequencing was performed with immunoSEQ multiplex PCR; in TCRdb, only in-frame clones are kept and a portion is missing. The sample contains more than 90,000 clones, 65% to 85% of which appear only once. The sequenced sample consisted of PBMCs. These receptors were obtained from a man aged 50-60 years in good health and CMV-seronegative.

This chain uses TRBV11-3 with TRBJ2-1, with 12 positions matching TRBD2. Looked up from germline, CDR1 is SGHNT and CDR2 is YENEEA. The CDR3 contains 14 residues. V shed 4 bases, J shed 10 bases, and the junction held 5 bases outside the gene matches. The CDR3 nucleotides read TGTGCCAGCAGCTCTAGCGGGAGGGCCGGGGAGCAGTTCTTC. Amino acid sequence: CASSSSGRAGEQFF. Together with reference TRBV11-3 and TRBJ2-1, the CDR3 gives the full variable domain: EAGVVQSPRYKIIEKKQPVAFWCNPISGHNTLYWYLQNLGQGPELLIRYENEEAVDDSQLPKDRFSAERLKGVDSTLKIQPAELGDSAVYLCASSSSGRAGEQFFGPGTRLTVL.

V and J are TRBV9 and TRBJ1-6; D is possibly TRBD1 (6 bases). CDR3 size: 14 residues. CDR1 and CDR2 (germline): SGDLS, YYNGEE. Trimming shortened V by 4 bases and J by 7 bases, and 12 bases separated the two germline ends. The DNA for the CDR3 is TGTGCCAGCAGCTTCCGACAGGACAATTCACCCCTCCACTTT. Amino acid sequence: CASSFRQDNSPLHF.

The V and J genes are TRBV27 and TRBJ2-7; 8 bases align to TRBD1. The CDR3 runs 15 residues. Germline V gives CDR1 MNHEY, CDR2 SMNVEV (reference sequence). V trimming: 0 bases; J trimming: 3 bases; junction bases outside the gene matches: 4. This CDR3 reads CASSLSRGQGYEQYF. The CDR3 coding sequence is TGTGCCAGCAGTTTATCCAGGGGGCAAGGCTACGAGCAGTACTTC.

J is TRBJ2-2 and V is TRBV9; TRBD2 aligns across 11 bases. CDR3 length equals 16 residues. Germline CDR1 and CDR2: SGDLS and YYNGEE. Losses at the gene ends were 2 bases for V and 4 bases for J; bases not matched to a gene: 4. CDR3 region: CASSVGTSGATGELFF. The CDR3 bases are TGTGCCAGCAGCGTCGGGACTAGCGGTGCCACCGGGGAGCTGTTTTTT.

This clone was counted once. The rearrangement uses TRBV29-1 and TRBJ1-1; 9 nucleotides line up with TRBD1. Germline CDR1 reads SQVTM; CDR2 reads ANQGSEA. V was clipped by 6 bases and J by 0 bases; unmatched bases: 5. The CDR3 runs to 14 residues. CDR3 in amino acids: CSVDRGAMNTEAFF. CDR3 nucleotide sequence: TGCAGCGTCGACAGGGGGGCCATGAACACTGAAGCTTTCTTT.

The chain's CDR3 is CASSLVGTYYEQYF. The CDR3 nucleotides read TGTGCCAGCAGCTTGGTAGGGACTTATTACGAGCAGTACTTC. V gene TRBV5-4 combines with J gene TRBJ2-7, with D possibly TRBD2 on 6 matching bases. Trimming left V 0 bases short and J 4 bases short, with 11 bases between. CDR1 SGHNT and CDR2 YYREEE come from the germline V gene (reference sequence). The CDR3 has 14 amino acids.

The chain couples TRBV5-4 to TRBJ1-6; no clear D gene. Trimming pared 2 bases from V and 4 bases from J, leaving 10 bases between. The CDR3 covers 15 residues. The germline V gene encodes CDR1 SGHNT and CDR2 YYREEE (reference sequence). The CDR3 DNA follows: TGTGCCAGCAGCTTTAAACCGGGTTATAATTCACCCCTCCACTTT. Its protein product is CASSFKPGYNSPLHF.

For the CDR3, the DNA is TGTGCCAGCAGCTTATCGGGCAGGGGCATTGAAAAACTGTTTTTT. It codes for CASSLSGRGIEKLFF. V is TRBV7-9 and J is TRBJ1-4, with D maybe TRBD1 (6 bases). Per the germline V gene, CDR1 is SEHNR and CDR2 is FQNEAQ (reference sequence). With 2 bases removed from V and 7 bases from J, the gap between germline ends came to 14 bases. The CDR3 length is 15 residues.

The V gene is TRBV18, the J gene TRBJ1-1; no definite D call. Germline assignment: CDR1 KGHSH and CDR2 LQKENI. V was shortened by 1 base and J by 1 base, with 4 bases between the two germline ends. CDR3 length: 13 amino acids. The CDR3 loop reads CASSPRRNTEAFF. The CDR3 nucleotides are TGTGCCAGCTCACCACGGAGGAACACTGAAGCTTTCTTT. Together with reference TRBV18 and TRBJ1-1, the CDR3 gives the full variable domain: NAGVMQNPRHLVRRRGQEARLRCSPMKGHSHVYWYRQLPEEGLKFMVYLQKENIIDESGMPKERFSAEFPKEGPSILRIQQVVRGDSAAYFCASSPRRNTEAFFGQGTRLTVV.

V gene TRBV19 combines with J gene TRBJ1-1; D gene unclear. V gave up 4 bases and J gave up 1 base, with 16 bases separating them. The CDR3 has 16 residues. Germline V CDR1 and CDR2: LNHDA, SQIVND (reference sequence). The CDR3 protein is CASSNPGGSRNTEAFF. For the CDR3, the DNA is TGTGCCAGTAGTAACCCGGGAGGGTCGAGGAACACTGAAGCTTTCTTT.

The rearrangement uses TRBV7-6 and TRBJ1-1; TRBD1 is a possible D gene (6 bases). Trimming shortened V by 5 bases and J by 1 base, and 8 bases separated the two germline ends. Germline loops: CDR1 SGHVS, CDR2 FNYEAQ. The CDR3 has 13 residues. DNA for the CDR3: TGTGCCAGCAGCCAGGACAGGAACACTGAAGCTTTCTTT. It yields the protein CASSQDRNTEAFF.